This T cell receptor (beta chain) was captured in a study of blood T cell repertoires in COVID-19. Looking at the study overall: Specimens from acute and convalescent COVID-19 originated in the United States, Italy and Spain. PBMCs, B-cell-depleted T cells, or T cells provided the cDNA or gDNA that made up the material.

Repertoires were generated with immunoSEQ multiplex PCR, while TCRdb's copy carries only in-frame clones and drops some. The sample has fewer than 300,000 clones, around 85% seen once. CDR1 is SGHTA and CDR2 is FQGNSA in the germline V gene. The CDR3 consists of 16 residues. Deletions cut 1 base from V and 4 bases from J, with 13 bases between. Sequencing was done on a sample of peripheral blood. The V and J genes are TRBV7-2 and TRBJ2-2, with D maybe TRBD2 (5 bases). This TCR derives from a human donor with COVID-19, enrolled during active disease. The donor label of this sample is uncertain. The CDR3: CASSLVSQAGTGELFF. As DNA, the CDR3 is TGTGCCAGCAGCTTAGTCAGTCAGGCGGGCACCGGGGAGCTGTTTTTT.